These 2 T cell receptor beta chains were all obtained from the same sample, sequenced in a study of tumor and adjacent non-tumor tissue in lung cancer. No cell sorting was done before RNA was extracted from the tissue. The normal lung tissue was taken more than 3 cm from the tumor edge. TCRbeta libraries were built with three rounds of nested PCR, modified from ARM-PCR. From the multiplex PCR reads, TCRdb called clonotypes with MiXCR, one entry per CDR3 protein. The data hold around 99,000 distinct CDR3 sequences, with about 65% observed a single time. Source material: distant non-tumor lung tissue. The receptors originated from a man aged 55 to 69 with non-small cell lung cancer.

As to this clonotype: This may come from a read error, since a much larger clone is one base off. The V and J genes are TRBV15 and TRBJ2-7; the D is unclear. In germline, CDR1 is LNHNV, CDR2 YYDKDF (reference sequence). There are 14 residues in the CDR3. Trimming left V 3 bases short and J 7 bases short, with 16 bases between. CDR3 loop: CATSSIDLQGEQYF. CDR3 coding DNA: TGTGCCACCAGCAGTATAGACCTTCAAGGGGAGCAGTACTTC.

The V gene is TRBV20-1, the J gene TRBJ2-3; D remains ambiguous. V dropped 3 bases and J dropped 1 base, with 14 bases sitting between them. The CDR3 length is 15 residues. Germline CDR1 is DFQATT and CDR2 is SNEGSKA (reference sequence). The CDR3 DNA is TGCAGTGCTAGGACCAGGTCTCCCCGCACAGATACGCAGTATTTT. Encoded protein: CSARTRSPRTDTQYF.